This T cell receptor (beta chain) was retrieved from a study of T-cell reconstitution after alpha-beta-depleted transplantation in children. Study-level points and caveats: Some patients' high day-60 TCRbeta diversity was traced to surviving recipient T cells and thymic progenitors. Reported findings indicate that, about two months after transplant, alpha-beta T cells came from several hundred expanded clones, which were derived from non-depleted graft cells. Most T-cell counts and diversity one year after the transplant came from T cells that were newly produced.

Germline V gene lookup returns CDR1 KGHDR and CDR2 SFDVKD. This CDR3 is 15 amino acids long. With V trimmed by 6 bases and J by 6 bases, 8 bases remained unmatched. Notes on this clonotype: Antigen: not known.

Unique molecular identifiers were used to barcode this TCRbeta library. Using its own MiXCR run on the PCR reads, TCRdb lists one record per CDR3 protein. The sample holds over 150,000 distinct CDR3 sequences, roughly 11% seen once. The clonotype was recovered from a boy aged 2-9 years with acute myeloid leukemia, due to receive a stem cell transplant. The chain couples TRBV24-1 to TRBJ2-1, with 9 bases that match TRBD2. The sequences come from PBMCs, collected before TCRalphabeta/CD19-depleted stem cell transplant. CDR3 in amino acids: CATSSAGGRFNEQFF. DNA for the CDR3: TGTGCCACCAGTTCTGCGGGGGGGCGATTCAATGAGCAGTTCTTC.